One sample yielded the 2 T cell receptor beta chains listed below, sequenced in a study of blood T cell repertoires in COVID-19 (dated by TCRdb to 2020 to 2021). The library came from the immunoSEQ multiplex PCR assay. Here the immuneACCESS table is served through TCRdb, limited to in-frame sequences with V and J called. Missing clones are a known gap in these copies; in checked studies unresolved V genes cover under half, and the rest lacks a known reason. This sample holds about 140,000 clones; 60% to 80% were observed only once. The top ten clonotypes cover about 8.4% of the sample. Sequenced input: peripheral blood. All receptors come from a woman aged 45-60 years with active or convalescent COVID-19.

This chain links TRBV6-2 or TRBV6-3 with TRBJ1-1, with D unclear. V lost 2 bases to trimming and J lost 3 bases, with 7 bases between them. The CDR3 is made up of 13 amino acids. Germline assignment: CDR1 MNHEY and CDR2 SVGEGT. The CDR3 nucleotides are TGTGCCAGCAGTTACGTTGTATACACTGAAGCTTTCTTT. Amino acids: CASSYVVYTEAFF.

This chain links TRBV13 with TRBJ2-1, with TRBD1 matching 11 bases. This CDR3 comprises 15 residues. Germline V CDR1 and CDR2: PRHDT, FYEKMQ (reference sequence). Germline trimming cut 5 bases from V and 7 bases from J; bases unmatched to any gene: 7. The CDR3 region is CASSPGTGGRNEQFF. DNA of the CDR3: TGTGCCAGCAGCCCCGGGACAGGGGGAAGGAATGAGCAGTTCTTC.